These 32 T cell receptor beta chains were all obtained from the same sample, sequenced in a study of blood T cell repertoires in COVID-19. Libraries were prepared by immunoSEQ multiplex PCR; TCRdb keeps only in-frame clonotypes and omits some of them. Counted here are roughly 150,000 clones, about 88% occurring once; the ten biggest clones make up roughly 19%. Sequenced sample: peripheral blood. The source of these receptors is an elderly woman with acute or convalescent COVID-19.

This clone came up a few times. The chain couples TRBV5-1 to TRBJ2-7, with 11 bases lining up with TRBD1. Trimming at V came to 0 bases and at J to 3 bases, leaving 2 bases not matched to a gene. The CDR3 consists of 15 residues. Germline V lookup: CDR1 SGHRS, CDR2 YFSETQ. The CDR3 is CASSLGTGGIYEQYF. CDR3 DNA: TGCGCCAGCAGCTTGGGGACAGGGGGCATCTACGAGCAGTACTTC.

The rearrangement joins TRBV11-2 to TRBJ1-1, with D possibly being TRBD1 (6 bases). This CDR3 comprises 17 residues. Germline V gives CDR1 SGHAT, CDR2 FQNNGV. Between the trimmed V and J ends, which lost 1 base and 1 base, there was a span of 16 bases. The CDR3 nucleotides are TGTGCCAGCAGCTTAGGGTTTAGGGGGGGGCGGAACACTGAAGCTTTCTTT. It codes for CASSLGFRGGRNTEAFF.

The chain joins TRBV19 to TRBJ1-5; D gene ambiguous. The CDR3 loop spans 14 amino acids. The germline V and J ends were trimmed by 8 bases and 5 bases, with 16 bases remaining between them. Germline V gene data show CDR1 as LNHDA and CDR2 as SQIVND (reference sequence). Here the CDR3 DNA reads TGTGCCAGTTGTGGCGTTGGAGGTCATCAGCCCCAGCATTTT. Its translation is CASCGVGGHQPQHF.

The chain links TRBV18 to TRBJ2-7; a possible D gene is TRBD1 (6 bases). The germline V gene has CDR1 KGHSH and CDR2 LQKENI. CDR3 length: 15 residues. Trimming stripped 2 bases from V and 4 bases from J, with 15 bases between. The CDR3 sequence: CASSPIRGSGYEQYF. The CDR3 DNA reads as TGTGCCAGCTCACCAATCAGGGGAAGCGGATACGAGCAGTACTTC.

The chain links TRBV10-3 to TRBJ1-1; TRBD1 matches 9 bases. The CDR3 runs 16 residues. Trimming cost V 1 base and J 5 bases; bases outside gene matches: 8. The germline V gene encodes CDR1 ENHRY and CDR2 SYGVKD. The CDR3 region is CAISEYHGTGFTEAFF. For the CDR3, the DNA is TGTGCCATCAGTGAGTACCATGGGACAGGGTTTACTGAAGCTTTCTTT.

The table lists this clone with a count of one. This chain uses TRBV5-1 with TRBJ2-1; 15 positions agree with TRBD2. Trimming removed 2 bases from V and 0 bases from J; junction bases left unmatched: 6. The CDR3 contains 19 residues. Germline CDR1 reads SGHRS; CDR2 reads YFSETQ. The CDR3 nucleotides read TGCGCCAGCAGCTTTTTGGGACTAGCGGGAGGAACCTCCTACAATGAGCAGTTCTTC. Residues: CASSFLGLAGGTSYNEQFF.

This clone was detected only a few times. This chain links TRBV30 with TRBJ2-5, with D maybe TRBD1 (6 bases). Germline assignment: CDR1 GTSNPN and CDR2 SVGIG (reference sequence). The CDR3 covers 13 residues. V was cut by 3 bases and J by 5 bases, with 13 bases left in between. CDR3 region: CAWSPQGRETQYF. The CDR3 DNA is TGTGCCTGGAGCCCACAGGGCAGGGAGACCCAGTACTTC.

This clone was detected a few times. This chain connects TRBV6-6 to TRBJ1-1; the match to TRBD1 covers 8 bases. The CDR3 totals 15 residues. V dropped 7 bases and J dropped 0; count of bases not matched to a gene: 7. Germline V gene sequence: CDR1 MNHNY, CDR2 SVGAGI (reference sequence). CDR3: CASNGQGLLNTEAFF. The CDR3 nucleotides read TGTGCCAGCAACGGACAGGGCTTGCTGAACACTGAAGCTTTCTTT.

The J gene is TRBJ1-3, the V gene TRBV24-1; TRBD1 is a possible D gene (5 bases). V lost 0 bases to trimming and J lost 2 bases, with 16 bases between them. There are 18 residues in the CDR3. Germline assignment: CDR1 KGHDR and CDR2 SFDVKD. CDR3 nucleotide sequence: TGTGCCACCAGTGATTTGAGAAGGGGATCAGGCCCTGGAAACACCATATATTTT. Protein product: CATSDLRRGSGPGNTIYF.

J is TRBJ2-7 and V is TRBV2, with D uncertain. Trimming pared 4 bases from V and 2 bases from J, leaving 12 bases between. The length of the CDR3 is 14 residues. The V gene's germline CDR1 is SNHLY and CDR2 FYNNEI. CDR3 DNA sequence: TGTGCCAGCAGTGGACACAGCCCGACCTACGAGCAGTACTTC. It is translated as CASSGHSPTYEQYF.

The J gene is TRBJ1-3, the V gene TRBV6-5; perhaps TRBD1 as D (5 bases). Trimming took off 10 bases at V and 0 bases at J, with 16 bases between the two ends. Germline-derived CDR1 and CDR2 are MNHEY and SVGAGI. The CDR3 contains 15 residues. In nucleotides, the CDR3 is TGTGCCACCGGGGTCGGGGGATCCTCTGGAAACACCATATATTTT. It specifies CATGVGGSSGNTIYF.

V usage is TRBV14 and J usage is TRBJ1-1; unclear D gene. Germline V gene lookup returns CDR1 SGHDN and CDR2 FVKESK. The CDR3 has 13 amino acids. V lost 2 bases and J 2 bases, leaving 6 bases between the germline ends. CDR3 sequence (DNA): TGTGCCAGCAGCCAAAAGCTAAACACTGAAGCTTTCTTT. Translating it yields CASSQKLNTEAFF.

The V and J genes are TRBV7-2 and TRBJ1-6; 7 bases are shared with TRBD1. The V gene's germline CDR1 is SGHTA and CDR2 FQGNSA. Unmatched junction bases numbered 14, after V lost 4 bases and J lost 8 bases. The CDR3 spans 17 residues. The CDR3 here is CASSSRFSTGFHSPLHF. CDR3 DNA: TGTGCCAGCAGCTCAAGATTTTCGACAGGGTTCCATTCACCCCTCCACTTT.

The V gene is TRBV28, the J gene TRBJ2-5; tentatively, D is TRBD2 (6 bases). From germline, CDR1 is MDHEN and CDR2 SYDVKM. The germline V and J ends were trimmed by 4 bases and 7 bases, with 19 bases remaining between them. This CDR3 region has 15 residues. The CDR3 DNA reads TGTGCCAGCAGTTCCCTGACAGCGGGCCTGGCGACCCAGTACTTC. Translation: CASSSLTAGLATQYF.

The chain employs TRBV5-4 and TRBJ2-1; D perhaps matches TRBD2 (6 bases). V was shortened by 3 bases and J by 1 base, with 11 bases between the two germline ends. This CDR3 comprises 15 residues. From germline, CDR1 is SGHNT and CDR2 YYREEE (reference sequence). The CDR3 DNA reads as TGTGCCAGCAGCTCTCGACTAGAATCCTACAATGAGCAGTTCTTC. Its translation: CASSSRLESYNEQFF.

The chain links TRBV18 to TRBJ2-3; D is perhaps TRBD1 (6 bases). Deletions cut 0 bases from V and 1 base from J, with 8 bases between. This CDR3 comprises 15 residues. Germline V gene sequence: CDR1 KGHSH, CDR2 LQKENI. CDR3 residues: CASSPPRGGTDTQYF. In nucleotides, the CDR3 is TGTGCCAGCTCACCACCCAGGGGTGGCACAGATACGCAGTATTTT.

In its sample, this clone was seen a few times. The J gene is TRBJ2-7, the V gene TRBV5-1, with a possible D match to TRBD1 (6 bases). V was clipped by 0 bases and J by 7 bases, with 8 bases between them. The germline V gene encodes CDR1 SGHRS and CDR2 YFSETQ. CDR3 length: 12 residues. The CDR3 spells CASSLGTGEQYF. In DNA, the CDR3 is TGCGCCAGCAGCTTGGGCACAGGGGAGCAGTACTTC.

The chain links TRBV4-2 to TRBJ2-5; D is perhaps TRBD1 (6 bases). In germline, CDR1 is LGHNA, CDR2 YNFKEQ. The V end was cut by 3 bases, the J end by 5 bases, with 19 bases between. CDR3 length: 16 residues. The CDR3 region has the DNA TGTGCCAGCAGCCAGGAACTACAGGGATTTCGGGAGACCCAGTACTTC. Translation: CASSQELQGFRETQYF.

The chain uses TRBV5-4 and TRBJ1-2; 7 bases map to TRBD1. This CDR3 comprises 18 residues. Germline trimming cut 3 bases from V and 4 bases from J; bases unmatched to any gene: 18. Germline loops: CDR1 SGHNT, CDR2 YYREEE (reference sequence). The CDR3 bases are TGTGCCAGCAGCTCGCAACGTATAAGGGACAGCTCTGGCTATGGCTACACCTTC. Protein: CASSSQRIRDSSGYGYTF. The whole variable domain, filled in from reference TRBV5-4 and TRBJ1-2, reads ETGVTQSPTHLIKTRGQQVTLRCSSQSGHNTVSWYQQALGQGPQFIFQYYREEENGRGNFPPRFSGLQFPNYSSELNVNALELDDSALYLCASSSQRIRDSSGYGYTFGSGTRLTVV.

The chain couples TRBV6-5 to TRBJ1-3; D is uncertain. The length of the CDR3 is 14 residues. The germline CDR1 and CDR2 sequences are MNHEY and SVGAGI. The ends were cut back, 0 bases at V and 2 bases at J, with 5 bases in the middle. CDR3 DNA sequence: TGTGCCAGCAGTTACTCGGAGGCTGGAAACACCATATATTTT. This encodes CASSYSEAGNTIYF.

The chain joins TRBV21-1 to TRBJ2-1; TRBD2 was called by the table and not checked on the DNA. TRBV21-1 is a pseudogene segment. The CDR3 covers 14 residues. The CDR3, as DNA: TGTGCCAGCCCCGGACAGCGGGGGAACAATGAGCAGTTCTTC. This codes for CASPGQRGNNEQFF.

The chain uses TRBV25-1 and TRBJ1-4; D is undetermined. Germline V CDR1 and CDR2: MGHDK, SYGVNS. The CDR3 is made up of 14 amino acids. Deletions cut 3 bases from V and 8 bases from J, with 13 bases between. CDR3 DNA: TGTGCCAGCAGTGAGTCGCAAAGACTAGAAAAACTGTTTTTT. Its translation is CASSESQRLEKLFF.

This chain joins TRBV7-3 and TRBJ1-1; D gene uncertain. V lost 4 bases, J lost 1 base, and 4 bases lay in between. This CDR3 region has 12 residues. From germline, CDR1 is SGHTA and CDR2 FQGTGA. The chain's CDR3 is CASSSQNTEAFF. Here the CDR3 DNA reads TGTGCCAGCAGCTCACAGAACACTGAAGCTTTCTTT.

This chain's CDR3 is CAKRGTSPTDTQYF. CDR3 nucleotide sequence: TGTGCCAAGAGGGGGACTAGCCCCACAGATACGCAGTATTTT. This chain uses TRBV2 with TRBJ2-3; 9 nucleotides agree with TRBD2. The CDR3 consists of 14 residues. The V gene end was trimmed by 10 bases and the J gene end by 2 bases; junction bases not matched to a gene: 7. The germline V gene encodes CDR1 SNHLY and CDR2 FYNNEI.

This clone turned up a few times. The V and J genes are TRBV28 and TRBJ1-2, with D uncertain. The CDR3 covers 14 residues. Germline V CDR1 and CDR2: MDHEN, SYDVKM. The V end lost 1 base, the J end lost 8 bases, and 14 bases lay between the germline ends. As DNA, the CDR3 is TGTGCCAGCAGTTTATACTCGGAGACGTCCGGCTACACCTTC. It yields the protein CASSLYSETSGYTF.

The chain combines TRBV18 with TRBJ2-2; 11 bases line up with TRBD2. From germline, CDR1 is KGHSH and CDR2 LQKENI. V lost 4 bases, J lost 8 bases, and 9 bases stayed unmatched. The CDR3 extends over 16 amino acids. CDR3 nucleotides: TGTGCCAGCTCACGGAGGACTAGCGGGTCGTCTGGGGAGCTGTTTTTT. Its translation: CASSRRTSGSSGELFF.

This chain links TRBV19 with TRBJ2-1, with 14 nucleotides matching TRBD2. The junction had 7 bases not matched to a gene; V was cut back by 8 bases and J by 7 bases. The CDR3 runs to 15 residues. Germline CDR1 and CDR2: LNHDA and SQIVND (reference sequence). In DNA, the CDR3 is TGTGCCAGTGGGACTAGCGGGGGCCCAGGAAATGAGCAGTTCTTC. This translates into CASGTSGGPGNEQFF.

V is TRBV6-5 and J is TRBJ2-1; a weak D match, TRBD1 (6 bases). Between the trimmed V and J ends, which lost 6 bases and 4 bases, there was a span of 16 bases. Looked up from germline, CDR1 is MNHEY and CDR2 is SVGAGI. The CDR3 totals 15 residues. The CDR3 sequence: CASRGGQSSYNEQFF. The CDR3 DNA sequence: TGTGCCAGCAGAGGGGGACAATCCTCATACAATGAGCAGTTCTTC.

V gene TRBV28 combines with J gene TRBJ1-1; tentatively, D is TRBD1 (5 bases). The CDR3 consists of 14 residues. V lost 6 bases and J 2 bases, leaving 13 bases between the germline ends. Germline V gene lookup returns CDR1 MDHEN and CDR2 SYDVKM. The CDR3: CASRSSGFNTEAFF. CDR3 nucleotide sequence: TGTGCCAGCAGATCCTCAGGGTTCAACACTGAAGCTTTCTTT.

This rearrangement joins TRBV18 to TRBJ1-5; D may be TRBD1 (5 bases). The CDR3 has 17 amino acids. Germline loops: CDR1 KGHSH, CDR2 LQKENI. V lost 3 bases and J 3 bases, leaving 18 bases between the germline ends. CDR3 nucleotide sequence: TGTGCCAGCTCACCCACGGGGGGGGTCCGGAACAATCAGCCCCAGCATTTT. Translating gives CASSPTGGVRNNQPQHF. The full variable domain, in which reference TRBV18 and TRBJ1-5 provide the parts outside the CDR3, is NAGVMQNPRHLVRRRGQEARLRCSPMKGHSHVYWYRQLPEEGLKFMVYLQKENIIDESGMPKERFSAEFPKEGPSILRIQQVVRGDSAAYFCASSPTGGVRNNQPQHFGDGTRLSIL.

The genes are TRBV4-2 and TRBJ2-7, with 7 bases identical to TRBD1. This CDR3 contains 15 residues. The V and J ends lost 4 bases and 0 bases, in that order; junction bases with no gene match: 6. Germline V gives CDR1 LGHNA, CDR2 YNFKEQ. CDR3 in amino acids: CASSPRTGASYEQYF. The CDR3 DNA follows: TGTGCCAGCAGCCCTCGGACAGGCGCCTCCTACGAGCAGTACTTC.

Only a few counts were recorded for this clone. The sample holds other DNA sequences that translate to the same CDR3. The CDR3 sequence: CASSLARANTEAFF. In DNA form, the CDR3 reads TGTGCCAGCAGCTTGGCCAGGGCGAACACTGAAGCTTTCTTT. The V and J genes are TRBV5-4 and TRBJ1-1, with a possible D match to TRBD1 (5 bases). From germline, CDR1 is SGHNT and CDR2 YYREEE (reference sequence). This CDR3 has 14 amino acids. Trimming removed 0 bases at V and 1 base at J, with 7 bases between.